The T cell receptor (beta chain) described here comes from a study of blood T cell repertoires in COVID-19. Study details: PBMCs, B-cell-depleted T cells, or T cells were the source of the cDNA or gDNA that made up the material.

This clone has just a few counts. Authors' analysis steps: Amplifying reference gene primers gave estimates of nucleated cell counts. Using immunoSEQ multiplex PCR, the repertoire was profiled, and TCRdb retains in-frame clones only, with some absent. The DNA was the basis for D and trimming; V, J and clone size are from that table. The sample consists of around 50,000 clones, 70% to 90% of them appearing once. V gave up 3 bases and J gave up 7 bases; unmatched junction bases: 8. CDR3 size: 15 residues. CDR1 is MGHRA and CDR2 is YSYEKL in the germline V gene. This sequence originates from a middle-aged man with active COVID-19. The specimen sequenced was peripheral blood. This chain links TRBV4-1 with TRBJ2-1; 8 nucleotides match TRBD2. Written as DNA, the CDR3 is TGCGCCAGCAGCCAGTCGGGACTAGTTATGAATGAGCAGTTCTTC. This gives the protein CASSQSGLVMNEQFF.